A few counts support the clone carrying this T cell receptor beta chain. Each CDR3 protein gets one entry after TCRdb re-called the 5' RACE reads with MiXCR. In the table there are approximately 150,000 distinct CDR3 sequences, around a third of which are singletons. The data derive from a study of CD8 T cells in ankylosing spondylitis. There are 14 residues in the CDR3. Germline lookup yields CDR1 GTSNPN and CDR2 SVGIG (reference sequence). V was trimmed by 2 bases and J by 10 bases, leaving 15 bases between them. The chain combines TRBV30 with TRBJ1-6; tentative D call: TRBD1 (5 bases). Sequenced sample: synovial fluid, either unsorted or a sorted T cell fraction (not recorded which). The receptor was derived from a male donor with ankylosing spondylitis. CDR3 protein: CAWSIYGAESPLHF. DNA for the CDR3: TGTGCCTGGAGTATTTATGGGGCTGAGTCACCCCTCCACTTT.